The entry that follows covers one T cell receptor (beta chain) sequence. The antigen remains undetermined. V was pared by 1 base and J by 4 bases, with 10 bases between. Per germline, CDR1 MDHEN and CDR2 SYDVKM. This CDR3 is built from 14 residues. This sample stems from a study of response to subunit inactivated influenza vaccine. Study-wide findings and caveats: The authors suggested that every seasonal influenza vaccination recruits few new T cells.

TCRdb reprocessed the RT-PCR reads via MiXCR and lists one record per CDR3 protein. The table lists under 550,000 distinct CDR3 sequences, 7.6% of them singletons. V gene TRBV28 combines with J gene TRBJ2-5, with unresolved D. The source is a man aged 50-75 years who received an inactivated influenza vaccine. This specimen was PBMCs from blood, taken around 25 months after vaccination. CDR3 coding DNA: TGTGCCAGCAGTTTATTCTCCCTAGGAGAGACCCAGTACTTC. Residues: CASSLFSLGETQYF.